This T cell receptor (beta chain) derives from a study of blood T cell repertoires in COVID-19. From germline, CDR1 is SEHNR and CDR2 FQNEAQ (reference sequence). V was pared by 6 bases and J by 2 bases, with 11 bases between. CDR3 length: 13 amino acids. In the source study's methods: From reference gene primer amplification, estimates of nucleated cell counts were derived. Assay: immunoSEQ multiplex PCR; the TCRdb copy retains only in-frame clones and omits some. Clone size and the V and J calls come from that table; the DNA yielded D and trimming. The sample contains 250,000 or so clones, nearly 90% of which appear only once.

This receptor was identified in a woman aged 60-75 years with COVID-19, enrolled during active disease. The chain carries TRBV7-9 and TRBJ2-7, with D possibly being TRBD1 (7 bases). The sequenced sample was peripheral blood. Here the CDR3 reads CASREGAAYEQYF. The CDR3 DNA reads as TGTGCCAGCAGGGAGGGGGCAGCCTACGAGCAGTACTTC. The entire variable domain, with the rest obtained from reference TRBV7-9 and TRBJ2-7, is as follows: DTGVSQNPRHKITKRGQNVTFRCDPISEHNRLYWYRQTLGQGPEFLTYFQNEAQLEKSRLLSDRFSAERPKGSFSTLEIQRTEQGDSAMYLCASREGAAYEQYFGPGTRLTVT.